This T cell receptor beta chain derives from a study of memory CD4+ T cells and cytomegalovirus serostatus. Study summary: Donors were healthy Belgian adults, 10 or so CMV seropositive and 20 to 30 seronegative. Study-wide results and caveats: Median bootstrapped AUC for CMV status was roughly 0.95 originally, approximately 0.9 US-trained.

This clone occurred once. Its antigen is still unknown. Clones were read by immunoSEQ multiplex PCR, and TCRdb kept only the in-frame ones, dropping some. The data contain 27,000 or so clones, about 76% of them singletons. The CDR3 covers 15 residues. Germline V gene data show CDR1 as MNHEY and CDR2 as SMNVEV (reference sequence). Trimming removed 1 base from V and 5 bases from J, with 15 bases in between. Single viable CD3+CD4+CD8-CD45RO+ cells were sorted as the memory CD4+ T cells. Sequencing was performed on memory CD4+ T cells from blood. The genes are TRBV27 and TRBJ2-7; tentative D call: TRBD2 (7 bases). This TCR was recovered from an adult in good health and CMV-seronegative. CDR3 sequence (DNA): TGTGCCAGCAGTTTATGGGGGGGGCCGATCGACGAGCAGTACTTC. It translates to CASSLWGGPIDEQYF.